These 17 T cell receptor beta chains share one sample of origin, sequenced in a study of human thymus T cells. Libraries were prepared by immunoSEQ multiplex PCR; TCRdb keeps only in-frame clonotypes and omits some of them. The profile shows some 50,000 clones, 95% of them singletons. Input material: blood. Receptors originate from a girl under two years old with a congenital heart defect but otherwise immunologically healthy.

The CDR3: CASSSQTGRGRDTQYF. Here the CDR3 DNA reads TGTGCCAGTAGTTCCCAAACAGGAAGGGGCAGGGATACGCAGTATTTT. The chain uses TRBV19 and TRBJ2-3; tentative D call: TRBD1 (5 bases). The CDR3 length is 16 residues. V lost 5 bases to trimming and J lost 6 bases, with 21 bases between them. Germline loops: CDR1 LNHDA, CDR2 SQIVND (reference sequence).

The chain combines TRBV5-1 with TRBJ2-1; D unresolved. Between the trimmed V and J ends, which lost 1 base and 1 base, there was a span of 3 bases. Germline CDR1 is SGHRS and CDR2 is YFSETQ. The CDR3 is 13 amino acids. The CDR3 here is CASSLISYNEQFF. CDR3 sequence (DNA): TGCGCCAGCAGCTTGATTTCCTACAATGAGCAGTTCTTC.

This chain links TRBV27 with TRBJ2-7, with 7 bases identical to TRBD1. Germline lookup yields CDR1 MNHEY and CDR2 SMNVEV (reference sequence). V was pared by 6 bases and J by 3 bases, with 8 bases of the junction left unmatched. The CDR3 spans 14 residues. The DNA for the CDR3 is TGTGCCAGCAGGAGGACAGGAGTAATCTACGAGCAGTACTTC. Translation gives CASRRTGVIYEQYF.

The rearrangement joins TRBV4-1 to TRBJ1-3; D is unresolved. V was cut by 0 bases and J by 0 bases, with 9 bases left in between. The CDR3 covers 16 residues. Germline V lookup: CDR1 MGHRA, CDR2 YSYEKL. The CDR3 region is CASSQEARFSGNTIYF. The CDR3 DNA is TGCGCCAGCAGCCAAGAAGCACGTTTCTCTGGAAACACCATATATTTT.

The rearrangement uses TRBV6-8 and TRBJ2-5; D is perhaps TRBD2 (5 bases). Trimming removed 2 bases at V and 1 base at J, with 14 bases between. Germline CDR1 is MNHGY and CDR2 is SAAAGT. This CDR3 spans 16 amino acids. The CDR3 DNA sequence: TGTGCCAGCAGTTACGAGGGCCCCGGTATCCAAGAGACCCAGTACTTC. Translating it yields CASSYEGPGIQETQYF.

The V call is TRBV4-3, the J call TRBJ2-5, with unresolved D. CDR1 and CDR2 (germline): LGHNA, YSLEER. The V end was cut by 0 bases, the J end by 3 bases, with 8 bases between. This CDR3 is 14 amino acids long. The CDR3 loop reads CASSQDRVKETQYF. As DNA, the CDR3 is TGCGCCAGCAGCCAAGATCGCGTTAAAGAGACCCAGTACTTC.

The chain employs TRBV5-8 and TRBJ2-2; TRBD2 is a possible D gene (6 bases). Trimming took off 5 bases at V and 3 bases at J, with 14 bases between the two ends. There are 15 residues in the CDR3. CDR1 SGHTS and CDR2 YDEGEE come from the germline V gene. This chain's CDR3 is CASRAAGYYTGELFF. Written as DNA, the CDR3 is TGTGCCAGCAGGGCCGCGGGATATTACACCGGGGAGCTGTTTTTT.

The gene calls are TRBV6-5 and TRBJ2-3, with 12 positions matching TRBD1. Germline V gene sequence: CDR1 MNHEY, CDR2 SVGAGI. Trimming cost V 5 bases and J 4 bases; bases outside gene matches: 4. CDR3 length: 15 amino acids. The CDR3 loop reads CASSRGQGASDTQYF. The CDR3 DNA is TGTGCCAGCAGTCGGGGACAGGGGGCCTCAGATACGCAGTATTTT.

The V and J genes are TRBV28 and TRBJ2-1; D is perhaps TRBD2 (6 bases). Trimming stripped 2 bases from V and 2 bases from J, with 13 bases between. Per germline, CDR1 MDHEN and CDR2 SYDVKM. This CDR3 is built from 16 residues. Here the CDR3 reads CASSLPGIAAYNEQFF. The CDR3 DNA sequence: TGTGCCAGCAGTTTACCAGGGATAGCGGCCTACAATGAGCAGTTCTTC.

The V and J genes are TRBV4-3 and TRBJ2-7; D unresolved. Germline CDR1 is LGHNA and CDR2 is YSLEER. The CDR3 is 15 residues long. The V end was cut by 1 base, the J end by 1 base, with 11 bases between. The CDR3 DNA reads TGCGCCAGCAGCCAAGTAGTCGCCCCTTCCTACGAGCAGTACTTC. It specifies CASSQVVAPSYEQYF.

The chain has TRBV7-9 and TRBJ2-1, with 10 bases identical to TRBD2. The CDR3 contains 16 residues. Trimming took 6 bases from V and 4 from J; bases not matched to a gene: 9. Germline assignment: CDR1 SEHNR and CDR2 FQNEAQ (reference sequence). The CDR3 protein is CASRPITSGVYNEQFF. The CDR3 DNA sequence: TGTGCCAGCAGACCAATTACTAGCGGGGTTTACAATGAGCAGTTCTTC.

The chain links TRBV5-1 to TRBJ2-7; D assignment may be TRBD1 or TRBD2 (5 bases each). Between the trimmed V and J ends, which lost 0 bases and 0 bases, there was a span of 7 bases. Germline assignment: CDR1 SGHRS and CDR2 YFSETQ. The CDR3 sequence is 14 residues long. The DNA for the CDR3 is TGCGCCAGCAGCTTGGCCGGGACCTCCTACGAGCAGTACTTC. Translated, it gives CASSLAGTSYEQYF.

V usage is TRBV2 and J usage is TRBJ2-7; D tentatively reads TRBD1 or TRBD2 (5 bases each). Trimming shortened V by 6 bases and J by 3 bases, and 12 bases separated the two germline ends. This CDR3 comprises 13 residues. CDR1 is SNHLY and CDR2 is FYNNEI in the germline V gene. CDR3 DNA: TGTGCCAGCAGGTCGGGACCCGACTACGAGCAGTACTTC. This gives the protein CASRSGPDYEQYF.

The table lists this clone with a count of one. The genes are TRBV5-1 and TRBJ2-1, with D unresolved. Trimming left V 2 bases short and J 7 bases short, with 7 bases between. The CDR3 runs to 12 residues. Per germline, CDR1 SGHRS and CDR2 YFSETQ. The DNA of the CDR3 is TGCGCCAGCAGCTTCCAAAGGAATGAGCAGTTCTTC. It encodes CASSFQRNEQFF.

In its sample, this clone was seen once. CDR3 protein: CASSLDYPDTDTQYF. Written as DNA, the CDR3 is TGCGCCAGCAGCCTAGACTACCCCGACACAGATACGCAGTATTTT. The chain has TRBV4-3 and TRBJ2-3; the D gene is possibly TRBD2 (5 bases). Trimming removed 4 bases from V and 2 bases from J, with 13 bases in between. The CDR3 sequence is 15 residues long. Germline loops: CDR1 LGHNA, CDR2 YSLEER.

The DNA of the CDR3 is TGTGCCTGGAGTGGGGGACTGGCGGGAGGGCGAGGGGAGCAGTTCTTC. As protein: CAWSGGLAGGRGEQFF. The chain couples TRBV30 to TRBJ2-1; 9 bases align to TRBD2. Germline CDR1 reads GTSNPN; CDR2 reads SVGIG (reference sequence). The CDR3 loop spans 16 amino acids. The V segment lost 1 base and the J segment 10 bases; nucleotides outside the gene matches: 14.

The chain has TRBV6-5 and TRBJ2-7, with D perhaps being TRBD1 or TRBD2 (6 bases each). V was trimmed by 6 bases and J by 3 bases, leaving 18 bases between them. This CDR3 has 15 residues. Germline V gene sequence: CDR1 MNHEY, CDR2 SVGAGI. The CDR3, as DNA: TGTGCCAGCAGCCGACTGGGGGGCGAGGTCTACGAGCAGTACTTC. Residues: CASSRLGGEVYEQYF.